These 27 T cell receptor beta chains came from one sample sequenced in a study of OX40 agonist ivuxolimab in advanced cancers. Assay: immunoSEQ multiplex PCR; the TCRdb copy retains only in-frame clones and omits some. The sample shows fewer than 90,000 clones, about 93% of them seen only once. The sequences come from CD4+ or CD8+ T cells sorted from blood, collected in a trial of the OX40 agonist ivuxolimab. Receptors originate from an adult with an advanced solid tumor such as melanoma, head and neck, liver or kidney cancer.

The chain uses TRBV7-2 and TRBJ1-6; tentative D call: TRBD1 (5 bases). The CDR3 length is 16 residues. With 6 bases removed from V and 6 bases from J, the gap between germline ends came to 18 bases. Germline CDR1 and CDR2: SGHTA and FQGNSA. The CDR3 DNA follows: TGTGCCAGCAGGCTCGCGGGCGAGGGGATTAATTCACCCCTCCACTTT. Translation: CASRLAGEGINSPLHF.

The J gene is TRBJ2-7, the V gene TRBV14; the D gene is possibly TRBD1 (5 bases). The V gene's germline CDR1 is SGHDN and CDR2 FVKESK. V was trimmed by 2 bases and J by 4 bases, leaving 6 bases between them. The CDR3 runs to 12 residues. The CDR3 nucleotides read TGTGCCAGCAGCCAAAGGGGTTACGAGCAGTACTTC. This codes for CASSQRGYEQYF. Full variable domain (remainder filled in from reference TRBV14 and TRBJ2-7): EAGVTQFPSHSVIEKGQTVTLRCDPISGHDNLYWYRRVMGKEIKFLLHFVKESKQDESGMPNNRFLAERTGGTYSTLKVQPAELEDSGVYFCASSQRGYEQYFGPGTRLTVT.

This sequence joins TRBV9 and TRBJ1-4, with D possibly being TRBD1 (6 bases). Trimming removed 3 bases from V and 0 bases from J, with 9 bases in between. Germline CDR1 is SGDLS and CDR2 is YYNGEE. The CDR3 has 15 amino acids. CDR3 in DNA: TGTGCCAGCAGCGCGACAGGCTCAACTAATGAAAAACTGTTTTTT. Protein: CASSATGSTNEKLFF.

The rearrangement joins TRBV5-4 to TRBJ2-5, with TRBD2 identical over 10 bases. The V and J ends lost 4 bases and 5 bases, in that order; junction bases with no gene match: 11. Germline lookup yields CDR1 SGHNT and CDR2 YYREEE (reference sequence). The CDR3 has 16 amino acids. The CDR3 region has the DNA TGTGCCAGCAGCGTAGAGCCGGGACTAGCGAGGGAGACCCAGTACTTC. Its translation: CASSVEPGLARETQYF.

The rearrangement joins TRBV6-5 to TRBJ2-1; D gene ambiguous. Germline V gene lookup returns CDR1 MNHEY and CDR2 SVGAGI. There are 12 residues in the CDR3. Deletions cut 8 bases from V and 4 bases from J, with 9 bases between. The CDR3 reads CASSPNYNEQFF. For the CDR3, the DNA is TGTGCCAGCTCCCCCAATTACAATGAGCAGTTCTTC.

The chain carries TRBV27 and TRBJ2-1; 7 bases align to TRBD2. The CDR3 length is 17 residues. Unmatched junction bases numbered 5, after V lost 0 bases and J lost 0 bases. CDR1 and CDR2 (germline): MNHEY, SMNVEV (reference sequence). CDR3 sequence (DNA): TGTGCCAGCAGTTTATCGAGTAGCGGGTACTCCTACAATGAGCAGTTCTTC. Translating it yields CASSLSSSGYSYNEQFF.

This rearrangement joins TRBV27 to TRBJ2-4; D call uncertain. V was trimmed by 5 bases and J by 0 bases, leaving 11 bases between them. Germline V gene lookup returns CDR1 MNHEY and CDR2 SMNVEV (reference sequence). There are 15 residues in the CDR3. DNA for the CDR3: TGTGCCAGCAGTCCTCAGACTCTAGCCAAAAACATTCAGTACTTC. This sequence encodes CASSPQTLAKNIQYF.

The rearrangement joins TRBV30 to TRBJ1-2; tentatively, D is TRBD1 (6 bases). Deletions cut 1 base from V and 4 bases from J, with 19 bases between. CDR1 and CDR2 (germline): GTSNPN, SVGIG (reference sequence). The CDR3 length is 16 residues. The CDR3 region has the DNA TGTGCCTGGAGTGGGACGGGGGGCATCCCGGTCTATGGCTACACCTTC. Amino acid sequence: CAWSGTGGIPVYGYTF.

This clone was counted between two and nine times. This sequence joins TRBV4-1 and TRBJ1-6, with D possibly matching TRBD1 (6 bases). Germline V CDR1 and CDR2: MGHRA, YSYEKL. The CDR3 is 14 residues long. V was pared by 5 bases and J by 7 bases, with 12 bases between. The CDR3 loop is CASSYRVDNSPLHF. CDR3 nucleotide sequence: TGCGCCAGCAGCTACAGGGTTGACAATTCACCCCTCCACTTT.

The chain links TRBV5-1 to TRBJ2-1, with D possibly matching TRBD2 (6 bases). V was trimmed by 0 bases and J by 8 bases, leaving 18 bases between them. The CDR3 has 16 residues. CDR1 is SGHRS and CDR2 is YFSETQ in the germline V gene. Here the CDR3 DNA reads TGCGCCAGCAGCTTGGCGGGCCGGGAGAGGATTGATGAGCAGTTCTTC. This encodes CASSLAGRERIDEQFF.

The chain carries TRBV10-1 and TRBJ2-7; 10 bases match TRBD2. V dropped 8 bases and J dropped 5; count of bases not matched to a gene: 6. The CDR3 spans 13 residues. Germline V lookup: CDR1 WNHNN, CDR2 SYGVQD (reference sequence). The chain's CDR3 is CASSSGSVDEQYF. The CDR3 nucleotides read TGCGCCAGCTCTAGCGGGAGTGTCGACGAGCAGTACTTC.

The chain carries TRBV27 and TRBJ1-1, with D maybe TRBD1 (5 bases). Germline-derived CDR1 and CDR2 are MNHEY and SMNVEV (reference sequence). This CDR3 has 13 amino acids. With 2 bases removed from V and 4 bases from J, the gap between germline ends came to 8 bases. The CDR3 nucleotides are TGTGCCAGCAGTTTACGGGGGGTCACTGAAGCTTTCTTT. Its translation is CASSLRGVTEAFF.

The chain couples TRBV4-1 to TRBJ2-5; 8 bases fit TRBD2. The end of the DNA aligns better with TRBJ2-7, so the J call may be wrong. In germline, CDR1 is MGHRA, CDR2 YSYEKL. CDR3 length: 16 residues. This chain's CDR3 is CASSQEERGSSYEQYF. The CDR3 nucleotides read TGCGCCAGCAGCCAAGAGGAGCGGGGGAGCTCCTACGAGCAGTACTTC.

The chain joins TRBV5-1 to TRBJ2-1; 7 nucleotides match TRBD2. Trimming took 2 bases from V and 7 from J; bases not matched to a gene: 15. This CDR3 is built from 17 residues. Germline V gene lookup returns CDR1 SGHRS and CDR2 YFSETQ. CDR3 sequence reads: CASSFGLASGFVNEQFF. The DNA of the CDR3 is TGCGCCAGCAGCTTCGGGTTGGCTAGCGGCTTCGTAAATGAGCAGTTCTTC. The variable domain in full, completed from reference TRBV5-1 and TRBJ2-1, reads KAGVTQTPRYLIKTRGQQVTLSCSPISGHRSVSWYQQTPGQGLQFLFEYFSETQRNKGNFPGRFSGRQFSNSRSEMNVSTLELGDSALYLCASSFGLASGFVNEQFFGPGTRLTVL.

The chain links TRBV25-1 to TRBJ2-1; no clear D. This CDR3 contains 11 residues. Germline CDR1 and CDR2: MGHDK and SYGVNS. V was cut by 4 bases and J by 9 bases, with 7 bases left in between. The CDR3 spells CASSVAIEQFF. The CDR3 DNA is TGTGCCAGCAGTGTTGCGATTGAGCAGTTCTTC.

This clone was picked up a small number of times. As DNA, the CDR3 is TGTGCCTGGGCTAGCGGGGACCGGAATGAGCAGTTCTTC. It codes for CAWASGDRNEQFF. This chain joins TRBV30 and TRBJ2-1, with TRBD2 matching 9 bases. Germline CDR1 is GTSNPN and CDR2 is SVGIG (reference sequence). The V and J ends lost 5 bases and 7 bases, in that order; junction bases with no gene match: 6. The CDR3 extends over 13 amino acids.

The chain recombines TRBV11-2 with TRBJ2-6; TRBD1 is a possible D gene (5 bases). The germline gives CDR1 SGHAT, CDR2 FQNNGV. The V and J ends lost 1 base and 4 bases respectively, with 8 bases between them. The CDR3 is 15 residues long. The CDR3: CASSLGGRGANVLTF. In DNA, the CDR3 is TGTGCCAGCAGCTTAGGGGGCCGGGGGGCCAACGTCCTGACTTTC. The entire variable domain, with the rest obtained from reference TRBV11-2 and TRBJ2-6, is as follows: EAGVAQSPRYKIIEKRQSVAFWCNPISGHATLYWYQQILGQGPKLLIQFQNNGVVDDSQLPKDRFSAERLKGVDSTLKIQPAKLEDSAVYLCASSLGGRGANVLTFGAGSRLTVL.

The chain uses TRBV29-1 and TRBJ1-2, with no clear D. The V end was cut by 3 bases, the J end by 2 bases, with 10 bases between. The germline V gene encodes CDR1 SQVTM and CDR2 ANQGSEA. The CDR3 consists of 13 residues. The CDR3 nucleotides are TGCAGCGTTGACTTCCCCGGGAACTATGGCTACACCTTC. Its translation: CSVDFPGNYGYTF.

The gene calls are TRBV27 and TRBJ2-1; D is tentatively TRBD1 or TRBD2 (6 bases each). This CDR3 region has 15 residues. Trimming stripped 6 bases from V and 6 bases from J, with 18 bases between. Germline assignment: CDR1 MNHEY and CDR2 SMNVEV (reference sequence). The CDR3 region is CASSFRGGNVNEQFF. CDR3 coding DNA: TGTGCCAGCAGCTTTAGAGGGGGGAATGTCAATGAGCAGTTCTTC.

This chain uses TRBV25-1 with TRBJ2-2, with 8 bases lining up with TRBD1. The CDR3 spans 13 residues. The germline V gene encodes CDR1 MGHDK and CDR2 SYGVNS. V lost 8 bases and J lost 7; bases outside the gene matches: 6. CDR3 coding DNA: TGTGCCAGCGGGTCGACAGGGGTCGGGGAGCTGTTTTTT. As protein: CASGSTGVGELFF.

This chain connects TRBV5-1 to TRBJ2-1, with a possible D match to TRBD1 (6 bases). Trimming took 4 bases from V and 0 from J, leaving 11 bases between them. From germline, CDR1 is SGHRS and CDR2 YFSETQ. The CDR3 sequence is 15 residues long. CDR3: CASSLQGYSYNEQFF. DNA of the CDR3: TGCGCCAGCAGCCTCCAGGGGTACTCCTACAATGAGCAGTTCTTC.

This rearrangement joins TRBV5-1 to TRBJ2-3; D gene uncertain. V was pared by 4 bases and J by 6 bases, with 15 bases between. This CDR3 has 14 residues. Germline-derived CDR1 and CDR2 are SGHRS and YFSETQ. The CDR3 loop reads CASSPDGVRDTQYF. CDR3 bases: TGCGCCAGCAGCCCGGACGGAGTACGCGATACGCAGTATTTT.

The rearrangement joins TRBV18 to TRBJ1-3; the D is unclear. Between the trimmed V and J ends, which lost 0 bases and 3 bases, there was a span of 9 bases. CDR1 and CDR2 (germline): KGHSH, LQKENI. The CDR3 sequence is 15 residues long. The CDR3 sequence is CASSPPRLFGNTIYF. CDR3 nucleotides: TGTGCCAGCTCACCACCAAGACTGTTTGGAAACACCATATATTTT.

The chain employs TRBV7-6 and TRBJ1-1, with D tentatively TRBD1 (6 bases). The V gene's germline CDR1 is SGHVS and CDR2 FNYEAQ. The CDR3 is 14 amino acids. The V end lost 1 base, the J end lost 1 base, and 7 bases lay between the germline ends. CDR3 protein: CASSLGQENTEAFF. The CDR3 region has the DNA TGTGCCAGCAGCTTAGGACAGGAGAACACTGAAGCTTTCTTT. The full variable domain, its missing parts supplied by reference TRBV7-6 and TRBJ1-1, is GAGVSQSPRYKVTKRGQDVALRCDPISGHVSLYWYRQALGQGPEFLTYFNYEAQQDKSGLPNDRFSAERPEGSISTLTIQRTEQRDSAMYRCASSLGQENTEAFFGQGTRLTVV.

This chain connects TRBV7-2 to TRBJ1-1; the match to TRBD1 covers 8 bases. The J segment lost 7 bases and the V segment lost 5 bases, leaving 6 bases of the junction unmatched. Germline lookup yields CDR1 SGHTA and CDR2 FQGNSA. The length of the CDR3 is 13 residues. The CDR3 nucleotides read TGTGCCAGCAGCGAACAGACAGGGGTTGAAGCTTTCTTT. Residues: CASSEQTGVEAFF.

This clone came up once. This chain connects TRBV5-4 to TRBJ1-1; D may be TRBD1 (5 bases). The CDR3 contains 13 residues. V was trimmed by 0 bases and J by 10 bases, leaving 13 bases between them. CDR1 SGHNT and CDR2 YYREEE come from the germline V gene (reference sequence). As DNA, the CDR3 is TGTGCCAGCAGCTTGGACGGGGGGATGTTAGCTTTCTTT. Amino acid sequence: CASSLDGGMLAFF.

This rearrangement joins TRBV4-1 to TRBJ2-7; D possibly corresponds to TRBD1 (6 bases). Trimming left V 3 bases short and J 6 bases short, with 12 bases between. CDR1 and CDR2 (germline): MGHRA, YSYEKL. CDR3 length equals 13 residues. CDR3 sequence: CASSHSNRAEQYF. The CDR3 region has the DNA TGCGCCAGCAGCCATAGCAACAGGGCCGAGCAGTACTTC.